This TCR beta chain was documented in a study of T cell responses to AZD1222 COVID-19 vaccine. This CDR3 contains 15 residues. Germline V CDR1 and CDR2: SNHLY, FYNNEI. J gave up 7 bases and V 5 bases, and 9 bases lay outside the gene matches. The method was immunoSEQ multiplex PCR; TCRdb's version includes in-frame clones alone and lacks a portion of them. The sample gives roughly 77,000 clones, 85% to 95% of which show up once; over 4.5% is in the top ten. The sample here was peripheral blood, taken on day 0 of AZD1222 vaccination. The receptor's source is an adult in good health. V is TRBV2 and J is TRBJ1-4; 8 positions agree with TRBD1. DNA of the CDR3: TGTGCCAGCAGTCCTTCCAGGGGGCTGAGTGAAAAACTGTTTTTT. Residues: CASSPSRGLSEKLFF.